The table lists the clone carrying this T cell receptor beta chain with a count of one. The entry originates in a study of blood T cell repertoires in COVID-19. Study overall: Collection of acute and convalescent COVID-19 samples took place in the United States, Italy and Spain.

The germline V gene encodes CDR1 MGHRA and CDR2 YSYEKL. Trimming took off 1 base at V and 7 bases at J, with 17 bases between the two ends. The CDR3 covers 16 residues. The protocol was immunoSEQ multiplex PCR, while the TCRdb copy is restricted to in-frame clones and leaves out a portion. Found here are 300,000 to 450,000 clones, around 84% of them singletons; the top ten hold around 1%. The chain joins TRBV4-1 to TRBJ1-5, with TRBD1 as a possible D gene (5 bases). The receptor was isolated from a human donor with acute or convalescent COVID-19. The donor label of this sample is uncertain. The specimen was peripheral blood. The CDR3 nucleotides are TGCGCCAGCAGCCAAGTGGTGGTGGGGGGAGGACAGCCCCAGCATTTT. Translated: CASSQVVVGGGQPQHF.